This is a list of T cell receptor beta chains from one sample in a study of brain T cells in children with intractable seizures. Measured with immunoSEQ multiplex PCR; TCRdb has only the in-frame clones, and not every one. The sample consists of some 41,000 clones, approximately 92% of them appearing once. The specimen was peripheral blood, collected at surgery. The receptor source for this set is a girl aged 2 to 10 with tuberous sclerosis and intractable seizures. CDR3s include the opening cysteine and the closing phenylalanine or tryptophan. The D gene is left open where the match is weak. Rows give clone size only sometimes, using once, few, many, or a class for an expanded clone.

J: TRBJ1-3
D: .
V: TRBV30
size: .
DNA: TGTGCCTGGAGTGTACGAGGGAACACCATATATTTT
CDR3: CAWSVRGNTIYF

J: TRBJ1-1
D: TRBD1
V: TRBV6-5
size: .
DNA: TGTGCCAGCAGTTTAGGGACAGGGGAGTTGGGCACTGAAGCTTTCTTT
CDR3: CASSLGTGELGTEAFF

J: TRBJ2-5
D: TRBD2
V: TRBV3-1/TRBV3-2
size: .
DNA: TGTGCCAGCAGCGACGGGACTAGCGGGGAGACCCAGTACTTC
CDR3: CASSDGTSGETQYF

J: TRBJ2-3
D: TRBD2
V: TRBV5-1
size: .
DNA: TGCGCCAGCAGCACGGGACTAGCGGGGCTAAGCACAGATACGCAGTATTTT
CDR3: CASSTGLAGLSTDTQYF

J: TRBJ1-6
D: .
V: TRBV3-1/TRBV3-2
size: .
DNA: TGTGCCAGCAGCCAAGAAGCCGGAAGGTCCTATAATTCACCCCTCCACTTT
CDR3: CASSQEAGRSYNSPLHF

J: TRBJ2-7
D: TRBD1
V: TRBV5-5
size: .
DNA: TGTGCCAGCAGCGGGACAGGGGCCATCGAGCAGTACTTC
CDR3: CASSGTGAIEQYF

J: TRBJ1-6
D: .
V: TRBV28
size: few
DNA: TGTGCCAGCAGTCGCGCAGGGAGGTGGGTCTATAATTCACCCCTCCACTTT
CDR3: CASSRAGRWVYNSPLHF

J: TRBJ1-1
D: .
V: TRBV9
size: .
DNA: TGTGCCAGCAGCGGCGGGCCAAACACTGAAGCTTTCTTT
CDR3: CASSGGPNTEAFF

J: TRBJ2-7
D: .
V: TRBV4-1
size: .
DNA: TGCGCCAGCAGCCAACCTGGGCAGCAAAACTACGAGCAGTACTTC
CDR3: CASSQPGQQNYEQYF

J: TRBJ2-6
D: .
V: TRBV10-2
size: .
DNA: TGCGCCAGCACGGGTAGTCAGGGGGCCAACGTCCTGACTTTC
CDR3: CASTGSQGANVLTF

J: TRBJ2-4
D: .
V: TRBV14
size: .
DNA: TGTGCCAGCAGCCGACCCAGGGGTGTCAAAAACATTCAGTACTTC
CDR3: CASSRPRGVKNIQYF

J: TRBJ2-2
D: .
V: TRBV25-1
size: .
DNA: TGTGCCAGCTCCACTCGTCTCCTCGACACCGGGGAGCTGTTTTTT
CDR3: CASSTRLLDTGELFF

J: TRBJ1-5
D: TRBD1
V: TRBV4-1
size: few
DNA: TGCGCCAGCAGCCAAGAAGGGACAGCCCATCAGCCCCAGCATTTT
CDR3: CASSQEGTAHQPQHF

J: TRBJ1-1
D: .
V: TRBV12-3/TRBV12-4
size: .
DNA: TGTGCCAGCAGGTTAGGGGATGAAGCTTTCTTT
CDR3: CASRLGDEAFF

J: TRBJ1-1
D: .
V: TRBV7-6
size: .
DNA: TGTGCCAGCATTGGGGCCTTGACGGGCAATATAAAGAACACTGAAGCTTTCTTT
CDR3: CASIGALTGNIKNTEAFF

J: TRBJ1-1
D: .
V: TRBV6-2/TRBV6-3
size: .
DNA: TGTGCCAGCAGTTTCACCGCCCTGGACACCTTGGTCACTGAAGCTTTCTTT
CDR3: CASSFTALDTLVTEAFF

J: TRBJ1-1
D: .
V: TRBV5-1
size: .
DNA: TGCGCCAGCAGCTTGATTTCGGGGGGATTGAACACTGAAGCTTTCTTT
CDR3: CASSLISGGLNTEAFF